This entry concerns a single T cell receptor beta chain. The CDR3 loop spans 15 amino acids. After removal of 5 bases from V and 4 bases from J, the junction contained 13 bases not matched to a gene. Germline lookup yields CDR1 DFQATT and CDR2 SNEGSKA (reference sequence). This sample was taken from a study of T cells in Graves' hyperthyroidism and ophthalmopathy. Amplification yielded TCR beta CDR3 regions, with RNA transcripts as the source. The TCR CDR3 was amplified in a first-round RT-PCR using the HTBI primer set. In TCRdb, the multiplex PCR reads were re-called with MiXCR into one record per CDR3 protein. The sample lists about 500,000 distinct CDR3 sequences; 16% were seen once. Patients aged 18 to 65 had newly diagnosed hyperthyroidism lasting under 2 months.

The sample consisted of blood. This sequence joins TRBV20-1 and TRBJ2-7; 8 nucleotides agree with TRBD2. The sequence was collected from a woman aged 18-30 years with Graves' hyperthyroidism. Here the CDR3 DNA reads TGCAGTGCTCCGCCCCCCCGCGGGGGGATGTACGAGCAGTACTTC. It is translated as CSAPPPRGGMYEQYF.